This paragraph covers one T cell receptor beta chain sequence. Its specificity is unknown. These data originate in a study of shared clonotypes between healthy human individuals. Study overall: In total, the donors were a couple of women and a few men aged 18 to 49. General study results and limits: Some clonotypes were shared by all four sorted-subset donors, while others were not shared. The non-shared ones had lower generation probabilities than the shared ones.

Assay used: immunoSEQ multiplex PCR; TCRdb lists only in-frame clones, some missing. The sample has 1.4 million or so clones, approximately 98.5% seen once. The CDR3 spans 14 residues. V was pared by 4 bases and J by 5 bases, with 6 bases of the junction left unmatched. Germline assignment: CDR1 SGHRS and CDR2 YFSETQ. The receptor's source is a man aged 30 to 45 in good health. Sequencing was performed on naive CD4+ T cells sorted from blood. The subset is: CD45RA+ positively selected. This chain links TRBV5-1 with TRBJ2-1; TRBD1 aligns across 7 bases. This CDR3 reads CASSRVDRNNEQFF. In nucleotides, the CDR3 is TGCGCCAGCAGCCGAGTGGACAGGAACAATGAGCAGTTCTTC.